What follows describes a single TCR beta chain. The CDR3 is 13 residues long. Trimming stripped 2 bases from V and 6 bases from J, with 8 bases between. CDR1 LGHNT and CDR2 FRNRAP come from the germline V gene. The sample comes from a study of blood T cell repertoires in COVID-19. Study details: COVID-19 samples from acute and convalescent phases originated in the United States, Italy and Spain. Nucleic acid was either cDNA or gDNA, and it came from T cells, B-cell-depleted T cells, or PBMCs.

Original analysis: From reference gene primer amplification, estimates of nucleated cell counts were derived. Profiling relied on immunoSEQ multiplex PCR, and the TCRdb table lists in-frame clones only, not all of them. V and J calls and clone size are copied from that table; D and trimming were computed from the DNA. There are a few hundred thousand clones in the sample; roughly 89% occur only once, and over 3.5% lies in the top ten. Participants' own reports of clinical history determined their cohort assignment. The sequenced material came from PBMCs or T cells enriched from blood (not recorded which). This sequence joins TRBV12-5 and TRBJ1-5, with D hard to call. This sequence originates from a woman between 18 and 29 years old with acute COVID-19. The CDR3 is CASGLLPGQPQHF. The CDR3 DNA is TGTGCTAGTGGTTTGCTGCCAGGTCAGCCCCAGCATTTT.